Listed here are 32 T cell receptor beta chains from one sample, sequenced in a study of human T cells and chemical hapten exposure. MiXCR was run by TCRdb on the RACE reads, yielding one entry per CDR3 protein. The sample contains under 95,000 distinct CDR3 sequences, 8.5% of which appear only once. Noted time point: pre-sensitization, week 0. Documented treatment: therapeutic diphenylcyclopropenone sensitization with weekly scalp DPC. The specimen comprised whole blood, sampled in connection with sensitization to the hapten diphenylcyclopropenone (DPC). The receptor set was obtained from a man aged 35-49 years with alopecia areata. Some clones in this sample may be carry-over from other donors' samples.

In its sample, this clonotype was seen many times. This chain joins TRBV6-2 or TRBV6-3 and TRBJ1-4; 7 nucleotides match TRBD1. V gave up 6 bases and J gave up 6 bases; unmatched junction bases: 10. Germline V gives CDR1 MNHEY, CDR2 SVGEGT. The CDR3 runs to 15 residues. The chain's CDR3 is CASSEKGQQYEKLFF. The CDR3 coding sequence is TGTGCCAGCAGCGAGAAGGGACAGCAGTATGAAAAACTGTTTTTT.

This clonotype has a count of ten or more. The V and J genes are TRBV7-9 and TRBJ2-3, with a possible D match to TRBD2 (6 bases). Germline V lookup: CDR1 SEHNR, CDR2 FQNEAQ (reference sequence). This CDR3 is built from 17 residues. V was clipped by 4 bases and J by 4 bases, with 21 bases between them. This CDR3 reads CASSSRPLGRTADTQYF. The CDR3 nucleotides are TGTGCCAGCAGCTCAAGGCCCCTCGGGAGAACCGCAGATACGCAGTATTTT.

The table lists this clonotype with a few counts. The CDR3 nucleotides are TGTGCCAGCAGCCCGGGGACGGCGAACACCGGGGAGCTGTTTTTT. This translates into CASSPGTANTGELFF. The chain carries TRBV14 and TRBJ2-2; D assignment may be TRBD1 or TRBD2 (5 bases each). Germline V gene sequence: CDR1 SGHDN, CDR2 FVKESK. The CDR3 has 15 amino acids. The V end was cut by 4 bases, the J end by 0 bases, with 9 bases between.

This clonotype was seen repeatedly, ten times or more. The chain links TRBV21-1 to TRBJ1-3; TRBD1, the D gene given by the table, was not confirmed from the DNA. TRBV21-1 has pseudogene status. The CDR3 has 16 amino acids. The CDR3, as DNA: TGTGCCAGCAGCTTCCGGACAGGGGGAGTAGGAAACACCATATATTTT. Translation: CASSFRTGGVGNTIYF.

The chain carries TRBV14 and TRBJ2-2; TRBD2 matches at 12 bases. Germline V gene lookup returns CDR1 SGHDN and CDR2 FVKESK. V shed 4 bases and J 6 bases; nucleotides not matched to a gene: 9. The CDR3 extends over 17 amino acids. The CDR3 reads CASSRLTSGRTPGELFF. The CDR3 bases are TGTGCCAGCAGCCGCTTGACTAGCGGGAGAACCCCCGGGGAGCTGTTTTTT.

This clonotype was observed a handful of times. DNA of the CDR3: TGTGCCATCAGCCAGGCGGGGGGCCAAGAGACCCAGTACTTC. Amino acid sequence: CAISQAGGQETQYF. V and J are TRBV10-3 and TRBJ2-5; 8 bases line up with TRBD2. This CDR3 region has 14 residues. Per the germline V gene, CDR1 is ENHRY and CDR2 is SYGVKD. The V segment lost 6 bases and the J segment 1 base; nucleotides outside the gene matches: 4.

The table lists this clonotype with a few counts. The CDR3 here is CASSPGGSSYNEQFF. CDR3 bases: TGTGCCAGCTCACCTGGGGGTAGCTCCTACAATGAGCAGTTCTTC. This chain joins TRBV18 and TRBJ2-1; D possibly matches TRBD1 or TRBD2 (5 bases each). V shed 3 bases and J shed 0 bases, with 9 bases lying between them. Germline V gene data show CDR1 as KGHSH and CDR2 as LQKENI. This CDR3 has 15 amino acids.

This clonotype was found a few times. The chain recombines TRBV19 with TRBJ1-2; TRBD1 might be the D (5 bases). The germline V and J ends were trimmed by 1 base and 3 bases, with 9 bases remaining between them. CDR3 size: 14 residues. Germline lookup yields CDR1 LNHDA and CDR2 SQIVND (reference sequence). CDR3 in DNA: TGTGCCAGTAGTATAGTTGGAGGGGACTATGGCTACACCTTC. Protein product: CASSIVGGDYGYTF.

This clonotype was seen more than once but under ten times. This chain links TRBV7-9 with TRBJ2-7, with TRBD2 matching 8 bases. From germline, CDR1 is SEHNR and CDR2 FQNEAQ (reference sequence). The ends lost 3 bases at V and 5 bases at J; junction bases unmatched: 6. The CDR3 covers 14 residues. This CDR3 is CASSFREGSNEQYF. CDR3 DNA sequence: TGTGCCAGCAGCTTTCGGGAGGGGTCCAACGAGCAGTACTTC.

This clonotype has a count of ten or more. V is TRBV6-2 or TRBV6-3 and J is TRBJ2-7; TRBD2 might be the D (5 bases). V was pared by 6 bases and J by 2 bases, with 14 bases between. CDR3 size: 14 residues. Germline CDR1 and CDR2: MNHEY and SVGEGT. Here the CDR3 DNA reads TGTGCCAGCAGACCGAGCGGATCCCCCTACGAGCAGTACGTC. Protein: CASRPSGSPYEQYV.

This clonotype showed up many times. J is TRBJ2-7 and V is TRBV9; possibly TRBD1 for D (6 bases). CDR1 and CDR2 (germline): SGDLS, YYNGEE. V shed 0 bases and J shed 2 bases, with 12 bases lying between them. This CDR3 contains 15 residues. The CDR3: CASSVGQAPTYEQYF. CDR3 DNA sequence: TGTGCCAGCAGCGTAGGACAGGCCCCTACCTACGAGCAGTACTTC. Combining the CDR3 with reference TRBV9 and TRBJ2-7 gives the whole variable domain DSGVTQTPKHLITATGQRVTLRCSPRSGDLSVYWYQQSLDQGLQFLIQYYNGEERAKGNILERFSAQQFPDLHSELNLSSLELGDSALYFCASSVGQAPTYEQYFGPGTRLTVT.

This clonotype was recorded many times. In DNA form, the CDR3 reads TGTGCCAGCAATAGGGCCTCCTCTGGGGCCAACGTCCTGACTTTC. It yields the protein CASNRASSGANVLTF. The chain couples TRBV12-3 or TRBV12-4 to TRBJ2-6, with D uncertain. The germline V and J ends were trimmed by 7 bases and 0 bases, with 10 bases remaining between them. CDR3 length: 15 amino acids.

V usage is TRBV7-9 and J usage is TRBJ2-3; no definite D call. The V end was cut by 5 bases, the J end by 2 bases, with 8 bases between. Germline CDR1 reads SEHNR; CDR2 reads FQNEAQ (reference sequence). CDR3 length: 13 amino acids. For the CDR3, the DNA is TGTGCCAGCAGCCATATAAACACAGATACGCAGTATTTT. It encodes CASSHINTDTQYF. The variable domain in full, with the rest retrieved from reference TRBV7-9 and TRBJ2-3, is DTGVSQNPRHKITKRGQNVTFRCDPISEHNRLYWYRQTLGQGPEFLTYFQNEAQLEKSRLLSDRFSAERPKGSFSTLEIQRTEQGDSAMYLCASSHINTDTQYFGPGTRLTVL.

V is TRBV6-5 and J is TRBJ2-7, with TRBD1 as a possible D gene (5 bases). The CDR3 spans 15 residues. Trimming removed 0 bases from V and 0 bases from J, with 9 bases in between. CDR1 is MNHEY and CDR2 is SVGAGI in the germline V gene. The CDR3 nucleotides read TGTGCCAGCAGTTACTCGAATCAGGGCTCCTACGAGCAGTACTTC. Its translation is CASSYSNQGSYEQYF.

At least ten counts were recorded for this clonotype. This rearrangement joins TRBV6-1 to TRBJ1-1; no definite D call. This CDR3 has 13 amino acids. Trimming removed 5 bases from V and 1 base from J, with 8 bases in between. Germline assignment: CDR1 MNHNS and CDR2 SASEGT. For the CDR3, the DNA is TGTGCCAGCAGTTTGGGTTCGAACACTGAAGCTTTCTTT. Amino acids: CASSLGSNTEAFF.

This clonotype was detected only a few times. The chain is built from TRBV6-5 and TRBJ2-3; the D gene is possibly TRBD2 (6 bases). The CDR3 totals 13 residues. Germline values: CDR1 MNHEY, CDR2 SVGAGI. V was shortened by 6 bases and J by 6 bases, with 13 bases between the two germline ends. The CDR3 DNA follows: TGTGCCAGCAGCAAAACTAGCTTTGATACGCAGTATTTT. It encodes CASSKTSFDTQYF.

This clonotype has just a few counts. The gene calls are TRBV12-3 or TRBV12-4 and TRBJ2-1, with 11 bases matching TRBD2. The CDR3 extends over 17 amino acids. The junction had 6 bases not matched to a gene; V was cut back by 4 bases and J by 1 base. This CDR3 is CASSSRLAGTSYNEQFF. The DNA of the CDR3 is TGTGCCAGCAGTTCTAGACTAGCGGGAACGTCCTACAATGAGCAGTTCTTC.

In DNA, the CDR3 is TGTGCCAGCAGTTCCGCCGCGCTAGCGGGAGCGACAGATACGCAGTATTTT. It codes for CASSSAALAGATDTQYF. The rearrangement uses TRBV28 and TRBJ2-3; 10 nucleotides line up with TRBD2. Trimming cost V 4 bases and J 3 bases; bases outside gene matches: 10. This CDR3 is built from 17 residues. The V gene's germline CDR1 is MDHEN and CDR2 SYDVKM.

This clonotype came up a few times. The chain links TRBV20-1 to TRBJ1-1; possibly TRBD1 for D (6 bases). CDR3 length: 14 amino acids. Germline values: CDR1 DFQATT, CDR2 SNEGSKA (reference sequence). The ends were cut back, 5 bases at V and 0 bases at J, with 13 bases in the middle. CDR3 in amino acids: CSAFDRRMNTEAFF. As DNA, the CDR3 is TGCAGTGCTTTTGACAGGAGAATGAACACTGAAGCTTTCTTT.

A few counts support this clonotype. The chain joins TRBV4-2 to TRBJ2-7; 13 bases are a match to TRBD2. The CDR3 runs to 17 residues. Germline CDR1 and CDR2: LGHNA and YNFKEQ. Trimming cost V 0 bases and J 7 bases; bases outside gene matches: 9. This CDR3 is CASSQESPPGLAGEQYF. The CDR3 region has the DNA TGTGCCAGCAGCCAAGAGTCGCCACCGGGACTAGCGGGAGAGCAGTACTTC.

This clonotype occurred many times. The CDR3 bases are TGTGCCAGCAGTTCGACCCTTGGAAGCAATGAGCAGTTCTTC. Its protein is CASSSTLGSNEQFF. V and J are TRBV6-2 or TRBV6-3 and TRBJ2-1; D unresolved. V lost 4 bases to trimming and J lost 6 bases, with 13 bases between them. This CDR3 is built from 14 residues. The germline gives CDR1 MNHEY, CDR2 SVGEGT.

This clonotype was observed a few times. The J gene is TRBJ2-7, the V gene TRBV28, with 8 bases matching TRBD1. The CDR3 sequence is 16 residues long. Germline CDR1 and CDR2: MDHEN and SYDVKM. Trimming cost V 3 bases and J 3 bases; bases outside gene matches: 10. CDR3 coding DNA: TGTGCCAGCAGTTTGCCCTCTCGGACAGGGAACTACGAGCAGTACTTC. It yields the protein CASSLPSRTGNYEQYF.

This clonotype was seen many times. The chain links TRBV5-1 to TRBJ1-4; the D is unclear. CDR1 is SGHRS, CDR2 YFSETQ, per germline. This CDR3 is 15 amino acids long. Trimming left V 3 bases short and J 0 bases short, with 9 bases between. This chain's CDR3 is CASSSSRATNEKLFF. The CDR3 DNA is TGCGCCAGCAGCTCCAGTCGGGCAACTAATGAAAAACTGTTTTTT.

This clonotype was seen at least ten times. The DNA for the CDR3 is TGCAGTACCGCGGCAGGGAGGTTCTACAATGAGCAGTTCTTC. Its translation: CSTAAGRFYNEQFF. The chain carries TRBV20-1 and TRBJ2-1, with a tentative D call TRBD2 (6 bases). CDR1 and CDR2 (germline): DFQATT, SNEGSKA (reference sequence). The CDR3 length is 14 residues. Trimming removed 8 bases at V and 3 bases at J, with 17 bases between.

This clonotype was recorded a few times. The CDR3 is CSVEMWDTQYF. The CDR3 DNA reads TGCAGCGTTGAGATGTGGGATACGCAGTATTTT. This chain joins TRBV29-1 and TRBJ2-3; D gene uncertain. The CDR3 covers 11 residues. V was shortened by 3 bases and J by 6 bases, with 7 bases between the two germline ends. Germline CDR1 reads SQVTM; CDR2 reads ANQGSEA.

Ten or more counts support this clonotype. The chain combines TRBV7-9 with TRBJ2-7, with TRBD1 matching over 8 bases. The CDR3 is made up of 14 amino acids. Germline V gene lookup returns CDR1 SEHNR and CDR2 FQNEAQ (reference sequence). V was clipped by 3 bases and J by 3 bases; unmatched bases: 4. CDR3 bases: TGTGCCAGCAGCTTCGACAGGGGAAGCTACGAGCAGTACGTC. Its translation: CASSFDRGSYEQYV.

This clonotype has more than one count but fewer than ten. The chain employs TRBV5-6 and TRBJ2-5; 8 bases match TRBD1. The CDR3 runs 14 residues. With V trimmed by 5 bases and J by 5 bases, 8 bases remained unmatched. Germline lookup yields CDR1 SGHDT and CDR2 YYEEEE. CDR3 coding DNA: TGTGCCAGCAGGCGACAGGGGCGGGTGGAGACCCAGTACTTC. It translates to CASRRQGRVETQYF.

V usage is TRBV5-1 and J usage is TRBJ2-3; possible D gene TRBD1, 5 bases. The CDR3 is made up of 13 amino acids. The V and J ends lost 0 bases and 3 bases respectively, with 5 bases between them. Germline assignment: CDR1 SGHRS and CDR2 YFSETQ. In nucleotides, the CDR3 is TGCGCCAGCAGCTTGGGACAGACAGATACGCAGTATTTT. Its translation is CASSLGQTDTQYF. Using reference TRBV5-1 and TRBJ2-3 for the parts outside the CDR3, the full variable domain is KAGVTQTPRYLIKTRGQQVTLSCSPISGHRSVSWYQQTPGQGLQFLFEYFSETQRNKGNFPGRFSGRQFSNSRSEMNVSTLELGDSALYLCASSLGQTDTQYFGPGTRLTVL.

This clonotype has at least ten counts. The chain joins TRBV21-1 to TRBJ1-1. TRBV21-1 is recorded as a pseudogene. The CDR3 covers 13 residues. The CDR3 protein is CASSSTTHQGAFF. The CDR3 nucleotides are TGTGCCAGCAGCTCAACGACACACCAAGGAGCTTTCTTT.

This rearrangement joins TRBV20-1 to TRBJ1-6; no firm D call. Per the germline V gene, CDR1 is DFQATT and CDR2 is SNEGSKA (reference sequence). This CDR3 is built from 14 residues. The ends were cut back, 3 bases at V and 3 bases at J, with 9 bases in the middle. The CDR3 DNA reads as TGCAGTGCTAGTACCTTAGACTATAATTCACCCCTCCACTTT. Amino acid sequence: CSASTLDYNSPLHF.

This clonotype was seen a handful of times. V usage is TRBV6-5 and J usage is TRBJ1-6, with D perhaps matching TRBD1 (5 bases). This CDR3 comprises 18 residues. Germline V gives CDR1 MNHEY, CDR2 SVGAGI. Trimming removed 2 bases from V and 0 bases from J, with 14 bases in between. In nucleotides, the CDR3 is TGTGCCAGCAGTTACCCGATTCCAGGGAGCTCCTATAATTCACCCCTCCACTTT. Translated: CASSYPIPGSSYNSPLHF.

The chain uses TRBV6-6 and TRBJ2-7; 8 positions agree with TRBD2. CDR1 is MNHNY and CDR2 is SVGAGI in the germline V gene (reference sequence). The CDR3 sequence is 13 residues long. V lost 7 bases and J lost 3; bases outside the gene matches: 5. This CDR3 is CASNTAGGYEQYV. The CDR3 nucleotides read TGTGCCAGCAATACCGCGGGGGGCTACGAGCAGTACGTC.